The 26 T cell receptor beta chains listed next were all sequenced from one sample in a study of blood T cell repertoires in COVID-19. Data came from immunoSEQ multiplex PCR; TCRdb stores just in-frame clones and leaves some out. The table has 200,000 to 250,000 clones, more than 80% seen once. The sequencing input was PBMCs or T cells enriched from blood (not recorded which). The receptor source for this set is a man in his sixties who had recovered from COVID-19.

This rearrangement joins TRBV10-3 to TRBJ1-1, with 10 positions matching TRBD1. The V gene's germline CDR1 is ENHRY and CDR2 SYGVKD. V shed 10 bases and J 11 bases; nucleotides not matched to a gene: 19. The CDR3 spans 15 residues. CDR3 nucleotide sequence: TGTGCCACTCTAGACCGGGACAGGGGTTCGCTGAAGGCTTTCTTT. It specifies CATLDRDRGSLKAFF.

V gene TRBV19 combines with J gene TRBJ1-1; 7 nucleotides match TRBD1. Trimming took 8 bases from V and 4 from J; bases not matched to a gene: 19. The CDR3 consists of 17 residues. Germline lookup yields CDR1 LNHDA and CDR2 SQIVND (reference sequence). The CDR3 nucleotides are TGTGCCAGTCGGTCCCGACAGGGAAGCATGCTGGGCACTGAAGCTTTCTTT. The encoded protein is CASRSRQGSMLGTEAFF.

The chain recombines TRBV9 with TRBJ2-3; TRBD1 agrees at 11 bases. The CDR3 sequence is 15 residues long. Per the germline V gene, CDR1 is SGDLS and CDR2 is YYNGEE. The V and J ends lost 4 bases and 4 bases, in that order; junction bases with no gene match: 5. The CDR3 reads CASSFGTGGPDTQYF. The CDR3, as DNA: TGTGCCAGCAGCTTCGGGACAGGGGGACCAGATACGCAGTATTTT.

This clone has only one observation. V gene TRBV7-2 combines with J gene TRBJ2-7; 9 bases are shared with TRBD1. This CDR3 comprises 16 residues. CDR1 is SGHTA and CDR2 is FQGNSA in the germline V gene. J gave up 1 base and V 0 bases, and 4 bases lay outside the gene matches. Here the CDR3 reads CASSLAMGTGSYEQYF. The CDR3, as DNA: TGTGCCAGCAGCTTAGCGATGGGGACAGGGTCCTACGAGCAGTACTTC.

The rearrangement uses TRBV5-1 and TRBJ1-1, with no clear D. The germline CDR1 and CDR2 sequences are SGHRS and YFSETQ. The germline V and J ends were trimmed by 4 bases and 0 bases, with 7 bases remaining between them. The CDR3 contains 13 residues. CDR3 sequence reads: CASSTELNTEAFF. The DNA of the CDR3 is TGCGCCAGCAGCACCGAGTTGAACACTGAAGCTTTCTTT. Based on the CDR3 plus reference TRBV5-1 and TRBJ1-1, the full variable domain is KAGVTQTPRYLIKTRGQQVTLSCSPISGHRSVSWYQQTPGQGLQFLFEYFSETQRNKGNFPGRFSGRQFSNSRSEMNVSTLELGDSALYLCASSTELNTEAFFGQGTRLTVV.

The V gene is TRBV5-1, the J gene TRBJ2-3; 10 bases map to TRBD2. The germline gives CDR1 SGHRS, CDR2 YFSETQ. The length of the CDR3 is 15 residues. The J segment lost 6 bases and the V segment lost 5 bases, leaving 9 bases of the junction unmatched. CDR3 sequence: CASRAQRGGQDTQYF. The DNA for the CDR3 is TGCGCCAGCAGGGCCCAGCGGGGGGGCCAGGATACGCAGTATTTT.

The CDR3: CASSELGGPRGSPLHF. CDR3 nucleotides: TGTGCCAGCAGTGAATTGGGGGGACCCCGGGGTTCACCCCTCCACTTT. V is TRBV2 and J is TRBJ1-6; a possible D gene is TRBD1 (5 bases). Trimming cost V 2 bases and J 9 bases, with 17 bases left between them. The CDR3 is made up of 16 amino acids. Germline lookup yields CDR1 SNHLY and CDR2 FYNNEI.

V and J are TRBV9 and TRBJ1-2; a possible D gene is TRBD1 (5 bases). The CDR3 covers 15 residues. Per germline, CDR1 SGDLS and CDR2 YYNGEE. The germline V and J ends were trimmed by 4 bases and 3 bases, with 16 bases remaining between them. CDR3 bases: TGTGCCAGCAGCAAAGGTGGGGGGTTCGACTATGGCTACACCTTC. This translates into CASSKGGGFDYGYTF.

The rearrangement joins TRBV7-2 to TRBJ2-7, with 8 bases aligning to TRBD1. Germline lookup yields CDR1 SGHTA and CDR2 FQGNSA. This CDR3 is 14 amino acids long. The J segment lost 3 bases and the V segment lost 6 bases, leaving 7 bases of the junction unmatched. CDR3 nucleotides: TGTGCCAGCAGACCAGGACAGGGATTCTACGAGCAGTACTTC. Protein: CASRPGQGFYEQYF.

The chain uses TRBV12-3 or TRBV12-4 and TRBJ1-2; the D gene is possibly TRBD1 (5 bases). The ends were cut back, 3 bases at V and 3 bases at J, with 8 bases in the middle. The CDR3 contains 13 residues. The CDR3 sequence: CASSFSGYYGYTF. CDR3 nucleotide sequence: TGTGCCAGCAGTTTTTCAGGGTACTATGGCTACACCTTC.

The gene calls are TRBV7-3 and TRBJ1-2, with a weak D call TRBD1 (5 bases). Trimming left V 5 bases short and J 6 bases short, with 16 bases between. There are 14 residues in the CDR3. The germline V gene has CDR1 SGHTA and CDR2 FQGTGA. CDR3 protein: CASSPGGAGNGYTF. The CDR3 nucleotides are TGTGCCAGCAGCCCCGGTGGGGCAGGGAATGGCTACACCTTC.

This chain joins TRBV6-5 and TRBJ1-4; the D is unclear. The V gene lost 6 bases and the J gene lost 5 bases, with 16 bases spanning the gap. In germline, CDR1 is MNHEY, CDR2 SVGAGI. CDR3 size: 15 residues. The CDR3 protein is CASSLQALPNEKLFF. The CDR3, as DNA: TGTGCCAGCAGCCTCCAGGCCCTCCCCAATGAAAAACTGTTTTTT.

This chain joins TRBV20-1 and TRBJ2-1; TRBD2 might be the D (6 bases). Trimming removed 3 bases at V and 3 bases at J, with 12 bases between. This CDR3 has 14 amino acids. The germline gives CDR1 DFQATT, CDR2 SNEGSKA (reference sequence). CDR3 loop: CSASFLAIYNEQFF. As DNA, the CDR3 is TGCAGTGCTAGTTTCCTAGCGATCTACAATGAGCAGTTCTTC.

The V gene is TRBV7-3, the J gene TRBJ1-2; D uncertain. The CDR3 is 15 amino acids. Germline V gene data show CDR1 as SGHTA and CDR2 as FQGTGA. V was shortened by 1 base and J by 3 bases, with 12 bases between the two germline ends. The DNA of the CDR3 is TGTGCCAGCAGCTTAAGCGGGCAGCCACACTATGGCTACACCTTC. Translated, it gives CASSLSGQPHYGYTF.

This clone was recorded a few times. This sequence joins TRBV18 and TRBJ1-3; perhaps TRBD1 as D (5 bases). The germline gives CDR1 KGHSH, CDR2 LQKENI. The CDR3 covers 14 residues. V lost 3 bases and J lost 0, with 6 bases in between. The CDR3 sequence is CASSPRVSGNTIYF. The DNA of the CDR3 is TGTGCCAGCTCACCCAGGGTCTCTGGAAACACCATATATTTT.

The chain is built from TRBV2 and TRBJ1-5, with D tentatively TRBD1 (5 bases). Germline assignment: CDR1 SNHLY and CDR2 FYNNEI. This CDR3 spans 15 amino acids. V dropped 4 bases and J dropped 6 bases, with 16 bases sitting between them. The CDR3 spells CASSVGWGAGQPQHF. CDR3 coding DNA: TGTGCCAGCAGTGTTGGCTGGGGCGCAGGTCAGCCCCAGCATTTT. The full variable domain, with the rest looked up from reference TRBV2 and TRBJ1-5, is EPEVTQTPSHQVTQMGQEVILRCVPISNHLYFYWYRQILGQKVEFLVSFYNNEISEKSEIFDDQFSVERPDGSNFTLKIRSTKLEDSAMYFCASSVGWGAGQPQHFGDGTRLSIL.

This chain connects TRBV6-6 to TRBJ1-5, with TRBD1 identical over 7 bases. Germline V gene lookup returns CDR1 MNHNY and CDR2 SVGAGI (reference sequence). The CDR3 extends over 15 amino acids. With V trimmed by 4 bases and J by 4 bases, 7 bases remained unmatched. CDR3 nucleotides: TGTGCCAGCAGTTCTCATAACAGGGGAAATCAGCCCCAGCATTTT. This encodes CASSSHNRGNQPQHF.

This chain joins TRBV11-3 and TRBJ1-3; D possibly corresponds to TRBD1 (6 bases). Trimming shortened V by 5 bases and J by 0 bases, and 26 bases separated the two germline ends. CDR1 and CDR2 (germline): SGHNT, YENEEA. The CDR3 is 20 residues long. CDR3 in DNA: TGTGCCAGCAGCCAGCTGCGGGCAGGGGTTACCGCAATCTCTGGAAACACCATATATTTT. Its translation is CASSQLRAGVTAISGNTIYF. Full variable domain (missing parts from reference TRBV11-3 and TRBJ1-3): EAGVVQSPRYKIIEKKQPVAFWCNPISGHNTLYWYLQNLGQGPELLIRYENEEAVDDSQLPKDRFSAERLKGVDSTLKIQPAELGDSAVYLCASSQLRAGVTAISGNTIYFGEGSWLTVV.

This clone was observed a few times. The CDR3 region is CATSRLGTDQPGYGYTF. The CDR3 nucleotides are TGTGCCACCAGCCGCCTGGGGACAGACCAACCTGGTTATGGCTACACCTTC. The chain carries TRBV15 and TRBJ1-2, with 7 bases that match TRBD1. With 5 bases clipped from V and 5 bases from J, the junction kept 17 bases outside the gene matches. The CDR3 extends over 17 amino acids. Germline V CDR1 and CDR2: LNHNV, YYDKDF (reference sequence).

The chain uses TRBV24-1 and TRBJ1-1; D not certain. Germline V CDR1 and CDR2: KGHDR, SFDVKD. Between the trimmed V and J ends, which lost 7 bases and 0 bases, there was a span of 5 bases. The CDR3 is 12 residues long. The chain's CDR3 is CATSGVNTEAFF. The CDR3 bases are TGTGCCACCAGCGGAGTGAACACTGAAGCTTTCTTT.

The chain employs TRBV3-1 (or the pseudogene TRBV3-2) and TRBJ2-7, with 10 nucleotides matching TRBD2. With 4 bases clipped from V and 4 bases from J, the junction kept 10 bases outside the gene matches. Germline CDR1 reads LGHDT; CDR2 reads YNNKEL (reference sequence). This CDR3 has 16 amino acids. The CDR3 bases are TGTGCCAGCAGCCGTCGCACGAGCGGGGGGGCTTACGAGCAGTACTTC. Amino acid sequence: CASSRRTSGGAYEQYF.

This clone was seen only once. The chain is built from TRBV18 and TRBJ1-4; possibly TRBD1 for D (6 bases). This CDR3 has 14 amino acids. V gave up 5 bases and J gave up 7 bases, with 14 bases separating them. Germline CDR1 is KGHSH and CDR2 is LQKENI. CDR3 sequence: CASSAGTPSEKLFF. The CDR3 bases are TGTGCCAGCTCAGCCGGGACACCGTCTGAAAAACTGTTTTTT.

This rearrangement joins TRBV11-2 to TRBJ2-1; 8 nucleotides agree with TRBD1. Trimming took 5 bases from V and 0 from J; bases not matched to a gene: 3. This CDR3 region has 15 residues. Germline V gene data show CDR1 as SGHAT and CDR2 as FQNNGV. Here the CDR3 reads CASSPGTGSYNEQFF. The CDR3 DNA reads as TGTGCCAGCAGCCCGGGGACAGGCTCCTACAATGAGCAGTTCTTC.

The chain has TRBV6-2 or TRBV6-3 and TRBJ1-5, with D unresolved. CDR3 length: 15 residues. Germline V gene data show CDR1 as MNHEY and CDR2 as SVGEGT. Trimming pared 2 bases from V and 3 bases from J, leaving 11 bases between. The CDR3 DNA is TGTGCCAGCAGTTACCCGGGAAGTATCAATCAGCCCCAGCATTTT. Residues: CASSYPGSINQPQHF.

There are many counts of this clone. The chain joins TRBV4-2 to TRBJ2-1; 7 bases match TRBD2. Germline CDR1 and CDR2: LGHNA and YNFKEQ. V dropped 2 bases and J dropped 6; count of bases not matched to a gene: 10. CDR3 length: 16 amino acids. This CDR3 reads CASSQTTGLLLNEQFF. CDR3 sequence (DNA): TGTGCCAGCAGCCAAACCACGGGACTACTGCTCAATGAGCAGTTCTTC.

This clone was seen just once. The junction and the germline gene differ at one end; a read error may be behind it. The chain joins TRBV7-7 to TRBJ2-1; 7 bases are shared with TRBD1. Germline-derived CDR1 and CDR2 are SSHAT and FNYEAQ (reference sequence). The CDR3 loop spans 16 amino acids. The CDR3 DNA reads as TGTGCTAGCAGCTTAGAACCGGGACAGACCTACAATGAGCAGTTCTTC. This gives the protein CASSLEPGQTYNEQFF.